A selection of T cell receptor beta chains follows, all from one sample in a study of PD-1 blockade in classical Hodgkin lymphoma. Generated by immunoSEQ multiplex PCR, the TCRdb table keeps only in-frame clones and is missing some. The repertoire includes 25,000 to 30,000 clones, approximately 90% of them detected once, and about 4% sits in the top ten. The specimen was peripheral blood mononuclear cells (PBMCs). The source is a human donor with classical Hodgkin lymphoma. Both conserved end residues are part of each CDR3. Each record gives: CDR3 DNA, CDR3 protein, D gene, J gene, clone size, V gene. The D gene is left open where the match is weak. Not every row has a clone size; where given, it reads once, few, many or a size class.

CDR3nt: TGTGCCAGCAGTTTACGGGTAGCGTCTTGGAATGAGCAGTTCTTC
CDR3aa: CASSLRVASWNEQFF
d_gene: NA
j_gene: TRBJ2-1
abundance: NA
v_gene: TRBV27

CDR3nt: TGTGCCAGCAGCTTAGTACTAGGACTTGGTAGCGGAGCTTTCTTT
CDR3aa: CASSLVLGLGSGAFF
d_gene: NA
j_gene: TRBJ1-1
abundance: NA
v_gene: TRBV7-2

CDR3nt: TGTGCCAGTAGTATAGGGGCCAGCGGGAGGACCTACGAGCAGTACTTC
CDR3aa: CASSIGASGRTYEQYF
d_gene: TRBD2
j_gene: TRBJ2-7
abundance: NA
v_gene: TRBV19

CDR3nt: TGTGCCAGCAGTACGGACAACCAAGAGACCCAGTACTTC
CDR3aa: CASSTDNQETQYF
d_gene: NA
j_gene: TRBJ2-5
abundance: NA
v_gene: TRBV28

CDR3nt: TGTGCCAGCAGCTTAGCGGTGGGGCCCTACAATGAGCAGTTCTTC
CDR3aa: CASSLAVGPYNEQFF
d_gene: NA
j_gene: TRBJ2-1
abundance: NA
v_gene: TRBV7-2

CDR3nt: TGTGCCAGCACCCAAAATGGACAGTTCTTC
CDR3aa: CASTQNGQFF
d_gene: NA
j_gene: TRBJ2-1
abundance: NA
v_gene: TRBV21-1

CDR3nt: TGTGCCAGCTCACCACAGGGGCCCACTAATGAAAAACTGTTTTTT
CDR3aa: CASSPQGPTNEKLFF
d_gene: NA
j_gene: TRBJ1-4
abundance: NA
v_gene: TRBV18

CDR3nt: TGTGCCAGCAGCCTATACGGCGGGTATAGAGAGCAGTACTTC
CDR3aa: CASSLYGGYREQYF
d_gene: NA
j_gene: TRBJ2-7
abundance: NA
v_gene: TRBV2

CDR3nt: TGTGCCAGCAGCCGTAGTGGCCGGACTATCTCTGGAAACACCATATATTTT
CDR3aa: CASSRSGRTISGNTIYF
d_gene: NA
j_gene: TRBJ1-3
abundance: NA
v_gene: TRBV7-3

CDR3nt: TGCGCCAGCAGTGAAATGGGATTTCGCGGTTTGGACCACGAGCAGTACTTC
CDR3aa: CASSEMGFRGLDHEQYF
d_gene: NA
j_gene: TRBJ2-7
abundance: NA
v_gene: TRBV10-2

CDR3nt: TGTGCCAGCAGCTCAGCTAGCGGGAACTACGAGCAGTACTTC
CDR3aa: CASSSASGNYEQYF
d_gene: TRBD2
j_gene: TRBJ2-7
abundance: NA
v_gene: TRBV7-2

CDR3nt: TGTGCCAGCAGCTTAGTAGGAGATACGCAGTATTTT
CDR3aa: CASSLVGDTQYF
d_gene: NA
j_gene: TRBJ2-3
abundance: NA
v_gene: TRBV7-9

CDR3nt: TGTGCCATCAGTGTTGGGACTAAATACGAGCAGTACTTC
CDR3aa: CAISVGTKYEQYF
d_gene: TRBD2
j_gene: TRBJ2-7
abundance: few
v_gene: TRBV10-3

CDR3nt: TGCGCCAGCAGCCAAGAAGCACAGGGGGCGTATGGCTACACCTTC
CDR3aa: CASSQEAQGAYGYTF
d_gene: TRBD1
j_gene: TRBJ1-2
abundance: NA
v_gene: TRBV4-3

CDR3nt: TGTGCCAGTAGTACGCAGCGAAACACTGAAGCTTTCTTT
CDR3aa: CASSTQRNTEAFF
d_gene: NA
j_gene: TRBJ1-1
abundance: NA
v_gene: TRBV19

CDR3nt: TGTGCCAGCAGTTCCTCGAAGGTGGGCTACACCTTC
CDR3aa: CASSSSKVGYTF
d_gene: NA
j_gene: TRBJ1-2
abundance: few
v_gene: TRBV27

CDR3nt: TGTGCCAGCAGCTTGACAGGGTCCTACGAGCAGTACTTC
CDR3aa: CASSLTGSYEQYF
d_gene: NA
j_gene: TRBJ2-7
abundance: NA
v_gene: TRBV5-4

CDR3nt: TGTGCCAGCAAACTAGCGGGAGGGCGAGATACGCAGTATTTT
CDR3aa: CASKLAGGRDTQYF
d_gene: TRBD2
j_gene: TRBJ2-3
abundance: NA
v_gene: TRBV27

CDR3nt: TGTGCCAGCAGCTCTCGGACAGGCCCCGAAAAACTGTTTTTT
CDR3aa: CASSSRTGPEKLFF
d_gene: TRBD1
j_gene: TRBJ1-4
abundance: NA
v_gene: TRBV7-6

CDR3nt: TGTGCCAGCAGCTCTTGGACAGGGGGCGCGGGGAACACCGGGGAGCTGTTTTTT
CDR3aa: CASSSWTGGAGNTGELFF
d_gene: TRBD1
j_gene: TRBJ2-2
abundance: once
v_gene: TRBV7-6

CDR3nt: TGTGCCAGCGGCCTAACTAGCGGGAATAATGAGCAGTTCTTC
CDR3aa: CASGLTSGNNEQFF
d_gene: TRBD2
j_gene: TRBJ2-1
abundance: NA
v_gene: TRBV7-2

CDR3nt: TGTGCCAGCAGCGTAGGATTGTCGGGGGACTATGGCTACACCTTC
CDR3aa: CASSVGLSGDYGYTF
d_gene: NA
j_gene: TRBJ1-2
abundance: NA
v_gene: TRBV9

CDR3nt: TGTGCCAGCAGCCCTAACCCGGGGCCGTGGACTGAAGCTTTCTTT
CDR3aa: CASSPNPGPWTEAFF
d_gene: NA
j_gene: TRBJ1-1
abundance: once
v_gene: TRBV7-7

CDR3nt: TGTGCCAGCAGTTTTGGCAGAGCTAATGAAAAACTGTTTTTT
CDR3aa: CASSFGRANEKLFF
d_gene: NA
j_gene: TRBJ1-4
abundance: NA
v_gene: TRBV27

CDR3nt: TGCGCCAGCAGCTCCCAACAGGTTTCCCAAGAGACCCAGTACTTC
CDR3aa: CASSSQQVSQETQYF
d_gene: NA
j_gene: TRBJ2-5
abundance: NA
v_gene: TRBV5-1

CDR3nt: TGCGCCAGCAGCTTGCTCGGCCAAGAGACCCAGTACTTC
CDR3aa: CASSLLGQETQYF
d_gene: NA
j_gene: TRBJ2-5
abundance: NA
v_gene: TRBV5-1

CDR3nt: TGTGCCAGCAGTAGACAGGGCGGGTACACCGGGGAGCTGTTTTTT
CDR3aa: CASSRQGGYTGELFF
d_gene: TRBD1
j_gene: TRBJ2-2
abundance: NA
v_gene: TRBV28

CDR3nt: TGCGCCAGCAGCTTGGGGGGGGTCCCCGGTGGTGAGCAGTTCTTC
CDR3aa: CASSLGGVPGGEQFF
d_gene: NA
j_gene: TRBJ2-1
abundance: NA
v_gene: TRBV5-1

CDR3nt: TGTGCCAGCAGTGAGACAGGGGCGCGGGAGCAGTACTTC
CDR3aa: CASSETGAREQYF
d_gene: TRBD1
j_gene: TRBJ2-7
abundance: few
v_gene: TRBV6-5

CDR3nt: TGTGCCAGCAGCTCCTCCACAGGGGGCTACGAGCAGTACTTC
CDR3aa: CASSSSTGGYEQYF
d_gene: TRBD1
j_gene: TRBJ2-7
abundance: NA
v_gene: TRBV7-2

CDR3nt: TGTGCCAGCAGGTATAGCGGGAGCCGAAATGAGCAGTTCTTC
CDR3aa: CASRYSGSRNEQFF
d_gene: TRBD2
j_gene: TRBJ2-1
abundance: NA
v_gene: TRBV6-1

CDR3nt: TGCGCCAGCAGCACCGCGGGGACAGGGGGTGACTACGAGCAGTACTTC
CDR3aa: CASSTAGTGGDYEQYF
d_gene: TRBD1
j_gene: TRBJ2-7
abundance: NA
v_gene: TRBV5-1

CDR3nt: TGTGCCAGCAGTTTAGCCGGGGCCAACGTCCTGACTTTC
CDR3aa: CASSLAGANVLTF
d_gene: NA
j_gene: TRBJ2-6
abundance: NA
v_gene: TRBV27

CDR3nt: TGCGCCAGCAGCTTGGGACAGGGGGCCAACGAGCAGTACTTC
CDR3aa: CASSLGQGANEQYF
d_gene: TRBD1
j_gene: TRBJ2-7
abundance: NA
v_gene: TRBV5-1

CDR3nt: TGTGCCAGTAGTATTCAGGCGAATAGCAATCAGCCCCAGCATTTT
CDR3aa: CASSIQANSNQPQHF
d_gene: NA
j_gene: TRBJ1-5
abundance: NA
v_gene: TRBV19

CDR3nt: TGTGCCAGCAGCGTAGCTGGCGGGAGTATCCTGGAGACCCAGTACTTC
CDR3aa: CASSVAGGSILETQYF
d_gene: TRBD2
j_gene: TRBJ2-5
abundance: NA
v_gene: TRBV9

CDR3nt: TGCGCCAGCAGCCTAACCACTAGCGGGAGCACAGATACGCAGTATTTT
CDR3aa: CASSLTTSGSTDTQYF
d_gene: TRBD2
j_gene: TRBJ2-3
abundance: NA
v_gene: TRBV5-1

CDR3nt: TGTGCCAGTAGCTCGGACAGGGGAACCGGGGAGCTGTTTTTT
CDR3aa: CASSSDRGTGELFF
d_gene: TRBD1
j_gene: TRBJ2-2
abundance: NA
v_gene: TRBV19

CDR3nt: TGTGCCAGCAGCCCGAGACAGGGCCCCTACAATGAGCAGTTCTTC
CDR3aa: CASSPRQGPYNEQFF
d_gene: TRBD1
j_gene: TRBJ2-1
abundance: NA
v_gene: TRBV7-2

CDR3nt: TGTGCCAGTAGTTACGGGAGGGACACAGATACGCAGTATTTT
CDR3aa: CASSYGRDTDTQYF
d_gene: TRBD2
j_gene: TRBJ2-3
abundance: NA
v_gene: TRBV19

CDR3nt: TGTGCCAGCAGCCAGCTTCGCAGCTCCTACGAGCAGTACTTC
CDR3aa: CASSQLRSSYEQYF
d_gene: NA
j_gene: TRBJ2-7
abundance: once
v_gene: TRBV4-2

CDR3nt: TGCGCCAGCAGCTTGGAGGCCACCGGGGAGCTGTTTTTT
CDR3aa: CASSLEATGELFF
d_gene: NA
j_gene: TRBJ2-2
abundance: NA
v_gene: TRBV5-1

CDR3nt: TGTGCCAGCAGCCCATCCCGGGGGAACATTCAGTACTTC
CDR3aa: CASSPSRGNIQYF
d_gene: NA
j_gene: TRBJ2-4
abundance: NA
v_gene: TRBV27

CDR3nt: TGTGCCAGCAGTAAGGGACTAGCGGGAGGGGGAGAGCAGTTCTTC
CDR3aa: CASSKGLAGGGEQFF
d_gene: TRBD2
j_gene: TRBJ2-1
abundance: NA
v_gene: TRBV7-2